These 15 T cell receptor beta chains share one sample of origin, sequenced in a study of blood T cell repertoires in COVID-19. Assay: immunoSEQ multiplex PCR; the TCRdb copy retains only in-frame clones and omits some. Of around 220,000 clones listed, about four fifths are singletons. The sample consisted of peripheral blood. The receptors shown here come from a woman of 80 years or more with acute or convalescent COVID-19.

This sequence joins TRBV12-3 or TRBV12-4 and TRBJ1-2, with a tentative D call TRBD1 (6 bases). CDR3 length: 13 amino acids. V lost 6 bases, J lost 4 bases, and 12 bases lay in between. The CDR3 loop is CASRGTGFYGYTF. Here the CDR3 DNA reads TGTGCCAGCAGAGGCACAGGGTTCTATGGCTACACCTTC.

The chain has TRBV19 and TRBJ2-5; no reliable D call. The CDR3 has 13 amino acids. The V gene lost 5 bases and the J gene lost 5 bases, with 12 bases spanning the gap. Germline CDR1 is LNHDA and CDR2 is SQIVND (reference sequence). The chain's CDR3 is CASSLVAGETQYF. DNA for the CDR3: TGTGCCAGTAGTTTGGTAGCCGGTGAGACCCAGTACTTC.

J is TRBJ2-1 and V is TRBV11-2; 10 bases are a match to TRBD2. The V gene's germline CDR1 is SGHAT and CDR2 FQNNGV. J lost 4 bases, V lost 5 bases, and 5 bases had no gene match. This CDR3 is 15 amino acids long. The CDR3 coding sequence is TGTGCCAGCAGCCCCACTAGCGGGGCGTACAATGAGCAGTTCTTC. It codes for CASSPTSGAYNEQFF.

The chain employs TRBV7-2 and TRBJ2-1; TRBD2 matches 11 bases. Looked up from germline, CDR1 is SGHTA and CDR2 is FQGNSA. There are 16 residues in the CDR3. The J segment lost 4 bases and the V segment lost 5 bases, leaving 7 bases of the junction unmatched. The CDR3 bases are TGTGCCAGCAGCAAGGGACTAGCGGAGATGTACAATGAGCAGTTCTTC. The encoded protein is CASSKGLAEMYNEQFF. The full variable domain, rest sourced from reference TRBV7-2 and TRBJ2-1, is GAGVSQSPSNKVTEKGKDVELRCDPISGHTALYWYRQSLGQGLEFLIYFQGNSAPDKSGLPSDRFSAERTGGSVSTLTIQRTQQEDSAVYLCASSKGLAEMYNEQFFGPGTRLTVL.

V usage is TRBV21-1 and J usage is TRBJ1-1; TRBD1 was called by the table and not checked on the DNA. TRBV21-1 is noted as a pseudogene. The CDR3 contains 15 residues. The CDR3 DNA sequence: TGTGCCAGCAGGAGGACAGGGGGCGCGGGCACTGAAGCTTTCTTT. It specifies CASRRTGGAGTEAFF.

The chain links TRBV25-1 to TRBJ1-6; 7 nucleotides agree with TRBD1. The junction had 9 bases not matched to a gene; V was cut back by 6 bases and J by 10 bases. The CDR3 runs 14 residues. Germline CDR1 and CDR2: MGHDK and SYGVNS. The CDR3 DNA is TGTGCCAGCAGAGGAACAGGGGTGCACTCACCCCTCCACTTT. Protein sequence: CASRGTGVHSPLHF.

This chain connects TRBV6-1 to TRBJ1-2, with no clear D. The length of the CDR3 is 13 residues. Looked up from germline, CDR1 is MNHNS and CDR2 is SASEGT. The ends were cut back, 2 bases at V and 8 bases at J, with 12 bases in the middle. This CDR3 reads CASSESGILGYTF. As DNA, the CDR3 is TGTGCCAGCAGTGAAAGCGGGATTTTAGGCTACACCTTC.

The rearrangement uses TRBV6-5 and TRBJ1-3, with 7 bases lining up with TRBD1. After removal of 8 bases from V and 0 bases from J, the junction contained 7 bases not matched to a gene. The CDR3 totals 15 residues. CDR1 MNHEY and CDR2 SVGAGI come from the germline V gene. CDR3 in amino acids: CASLLGQASGNTIYF. As DNA, the CDR3 is TGTGCCAGCCTCCTTGGACAGGCCTCTGGAAACACCATATATTTT.

This chain uses TRBV7-9 with TRBJ2-1; 11 bases are a match to TRBD2. Germline V CDR1 and CDR2: SEHNR, FQNEAQ (reference sequence). Trimming removed 1 base from V and 9 bases from J; junction bases left unmatched: 2. There are 14 residues in the CDR3. CDR3 loop: CASSLGLAGREQFF. The CDR3, as DNA: TGTGCCAGCAGCTTAGGACTAGCGGGGCGTGAGCAGTTCTTC.

The chain employs TRBV9 and TRBJ2-3; tentatively, D is TRBD2 (6 bases). The CDR3 is 14 residues long. Trimming took 1 base from V and 5 from J, leaving 11 bases between them. Germline CDR1 and CDR2: SGDLS and YYNGEE. CDR3 amino acids: CASSVLAPEDTQYF. The DNA of the CDR3 is TGTGCCAGCAGCGTACTAGCGCCCGAAGATACGCAGTATTTT.

The chain carries TRBV29-1 and TRBJ2-7; D is ambiguous. The germline V gene encodes CDR1 SQVTM and CDR2 ANQGSEA. The CDR3 spans 11 residues. V shed 3 bases and J shed 2 bases, with 5 bases lying between them. The CDR3 DNA is TGCAGCGTTGATACAGCCTACGAGCAGTACTTC. Protein product: CSVDTAYEQYF.

The chain has TRBV25-1 and TRBJ2-7, with 7 bases fitting TRBD1. CDR3 size: 14 residues. V was clipped by 6 bases and J by 5 bases; unmatched bases: 10. Germline CDR1 is MGHDK and CDR2 is SYGVNS. The CDR3 bases are TGTGCCAGCAGCCACCGACAGGGTAAGGACGAGCAGTACTTC. Its protein product is CASSHRQGKDEQYF.

This sequence joins TRBV5-4 and TRBJ1-2, with 7 nucleotides matching TRBD1. The V gene's germline CDR1 is SGHNT and CDR2 YYREEE (reference sequence). The CDR3 has 16 amino acids. V was pared by 4 bases and J by 1 base, with 10 bases of the junction left unmatched. CDR3 nucleotides: TGTGCCAGCAGCACCACAGGGGTTGTATTTAACTATGGCTACACCTTC. This encodes CASSTTGVVFNYGYTF.

This clone has just one count. The chain employs TRBV30 and TRBJ2-1; 10 bases fit TRBD2. The V and J ends lost 3 bases and 7 bases, in that order; junction bases with no gene match: 12. Germline CDR1 GTSNPN, CDR2 SVGIG (reference sequence). The CDR3 runs to 16 residues. In nucleotides, the CDR3 is TGTGCCTGGAGCGAAGTGGGTAGCGGGAGGTTAAATGAGCAGTTCTTC. Translated, it gives CAWSEVGSGRLNEQFF.

The chain employs TRBV29-1 and TRBJ1-3; D unresolved. The CDR3 totals 12 residues. Germline-derived CDR1 and CDR2 are SQVTM and ANQGSEA. The V and J ends lost 4 bases and 9 bases respectively, with 13 bases between them. CDR3 region: CSVGEPPATIYF. The CDR3 bases are TGCAGCGTTGGGGAGCCACCCGCCACCATATATTTT.